This TCR beta chain was identified in a study of metastatic and nonmetastatic thyroid tumors. No treatment had been given to any patient before thyroid surgery. Using MiXCR, TCRdb reanalyzed the PCR reads. The repertoire consists of roughly 61,000 clones, with less than 5% occurring once and the leading ten covering around 24%. This clone has more than one count but fewer than ten. A junction end diverges from the germline sequence, so it may reflect a read error. This CDR3 has 16 residues. Germline CDR1 and CDR2: MNHNS and SASEGT. The sequence derives from a female donor with papillary thyroid cancer or a benign thyroid nodule (not recorded which). Some clones in this sample may be carry-over from other donors' samples. The material sequenced was blood. V gene TRBV6-1 combines with J gene TRBJ1-5; a weak D match, TRBD1 (5 bases). This chain's CDR3 is CASIEGAVGGNQPQHF. CDR3 bases: TGTGCCAGCATTGAAGGGGCTGTGGGGGGCAATCAGCCCCAGCATTTT.